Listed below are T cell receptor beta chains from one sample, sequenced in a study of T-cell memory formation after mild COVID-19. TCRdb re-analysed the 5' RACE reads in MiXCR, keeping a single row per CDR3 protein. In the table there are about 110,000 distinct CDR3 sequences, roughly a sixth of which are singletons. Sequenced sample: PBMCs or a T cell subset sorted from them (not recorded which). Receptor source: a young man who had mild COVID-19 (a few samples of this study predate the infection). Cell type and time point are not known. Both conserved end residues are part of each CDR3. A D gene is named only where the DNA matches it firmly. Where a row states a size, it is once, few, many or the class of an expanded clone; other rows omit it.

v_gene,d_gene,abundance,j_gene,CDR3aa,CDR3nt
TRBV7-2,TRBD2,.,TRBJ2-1,CASSPPGGYNEQFF,TGTGCCAGCAGCCCGCCGGGGGGCTACAATGAGCAGTTCTTC
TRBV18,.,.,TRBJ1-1,CASSPTGVPNTEAFF,TGTGCCAGCTCACCAACCGGGGTCCCGAACACTGAAGCTTTCTTT
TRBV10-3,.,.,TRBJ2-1,CAISLGADRDEQFF,TGTGCCATCAGCCTTGGGGCGGATAGGGATGAGCAGTTCTTC
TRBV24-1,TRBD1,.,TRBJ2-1,CATSDSSGTGGWNEQFF,TGTGCCACCAGTGACAGCTCCGGGACAGGGGGCTGGAATGAGCAGTTCTTC
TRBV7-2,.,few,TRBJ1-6,CASSSRHSPLHF,TGTGCCAGCAGCTCGAGGCATTCACCCCTCCACTTT
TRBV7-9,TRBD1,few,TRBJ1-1,CASSPRRQGNTEAFF,TGTGCCAGCAGCCCAAGGAGACAGGGGAACACTGAAGCTTTCTTT
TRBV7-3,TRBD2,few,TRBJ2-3,CASSLTAGERTQYF,TGTGCCAGCAGCTTAACCGCGGGGGAGCGCACGCAGTATTTT
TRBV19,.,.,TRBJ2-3,CASTEGWTDTQYF,TGTGCCAGTACCGAGGGTTGGACAGATACGCAGTATTTT
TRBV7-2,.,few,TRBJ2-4,CASRATGYVKNIQYF,TGTGCCAGCAGGGCCACAGGGTATGTCAAAAACATTCAGTACTTC
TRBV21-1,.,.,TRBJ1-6,CASSIPDRSSYNSPLHF,TGTGCCAGCAGCATCCCCGACAGAAGCTCCTATAATTCACCCCTCCACTTT
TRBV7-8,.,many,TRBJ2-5,CASSSRVAGETQYF,TGTGCCAGCAGCTCCCGGGTGGCGGGAGAGACCCAGTACTTC
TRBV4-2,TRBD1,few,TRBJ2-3,CASSPRGQGQGDTQYF,TGTGCCAGCAGCCCCCGAGGACAGGGGCAGGGAGATACGCAGTATTTT
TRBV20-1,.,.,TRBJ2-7,CSARAGRSVRGEQYF,TGCAGTGCTAGAGCCGGCCGCTCGGTGAGGGGCGAGCAGTACTTC
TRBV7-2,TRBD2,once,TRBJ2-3,CASSLVGRTDTQYF,TGTGCCAGCAGCTTAGTCGGGAGGACAGATACGCAGTATTTT
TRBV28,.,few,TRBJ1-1,CASSLSREAFF,TGTGCCAGCAGTTTAAGCCGAGAAGCTTTCTTT
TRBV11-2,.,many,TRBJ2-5,CASSFSPPPQETQYF,TGTGCCAGCAGCTTCTCCCCCCCGCCCCAAGAGACCCAGTACTTC
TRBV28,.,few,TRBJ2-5,CASSLWKETQYF,TGTGCCAGCAGTTTGTGGAAAGAGACCCAGTACTTC
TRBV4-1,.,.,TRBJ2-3,CASSQEGLMGGGRTDTQYF,TGCGCCAGCAGCCAAGAAGGGCTAATGGGCGGGGGCCGCACAGATACGCAGTATTTT
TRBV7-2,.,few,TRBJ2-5,CASSLQGQTPWAQYF,TGTGCCAGCAGCTTACAGGGGCAGACCCCTTGGGCCCAGTACTTC
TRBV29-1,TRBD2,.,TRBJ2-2,CSVEGRGAGELFF,TGCAGCGTTGAGGGCCGGGGGGCCGGGGAGCTGTTTTTT
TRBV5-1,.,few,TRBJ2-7,CASSLDRGGHEQYF,TGCGCCAGCAGCTTGGATCGCGGGGGCCACGAGCAGTACTTC
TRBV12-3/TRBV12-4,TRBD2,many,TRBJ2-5,CASSLAGGEETQYF,TGTGCCAGCAGCCTAGCGGGGGGAGAAGAGACCCAGTACTTC
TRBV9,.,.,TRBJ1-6,CASSVELGRPGTLHF,TGTGCCAGCAGCGTAGAGCTTGGCAGGCCAGGGACCCTCCACTTT
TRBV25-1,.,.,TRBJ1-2,CASKRNHGYTF,TGTGCCAGCAAGCGGAATCACGGCTACACCTTC
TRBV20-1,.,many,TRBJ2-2,CSASVWGGPGELFF,TGCAGTGCTAGCGTGTGGGGGGGCCCCGGGGAGCTGTTTTTT
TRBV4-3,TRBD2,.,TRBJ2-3,CASSQDRRTSGGQQYF,TGCGCCAGCAGCCAAGATCGGAGGACTAGCGGGGGGCAGCAGTATTTT
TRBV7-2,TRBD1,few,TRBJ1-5,CASSQGQHQPQHF,TGTGCCAGCAGCCAGGGACAGCATCAGCCCCAGCATTTT
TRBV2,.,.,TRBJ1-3,CASSGSYGNTIYF,TGTGCCAGCAGTGGGAGCTACGGAAACACCATATATTTT
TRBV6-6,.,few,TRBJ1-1,CASNNPGENTEAFF,TGTGCCAGCAATAATCCCGGGGAGAACACTGAAGCTTTCTTT
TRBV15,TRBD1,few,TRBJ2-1,CATSRGGQGSEQFF,TGTGCCACCAGCAGAGGGGGACAGGGGAGTGAGCAGTTCTTC
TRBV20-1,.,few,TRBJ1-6,CSAKAGHNSPLHF,TGCAGTGCTAAGGCTGGACATAATTCACCCCTCCACTTT
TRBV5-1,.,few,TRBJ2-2,CASSLGARANTGELFF,TGCGCCAGCAGCTTGGGCGCACGCGCGAACACCGGGGAGCTGTTTTTT
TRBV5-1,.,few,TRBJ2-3,CASRLGTDTQYF,TGCGCCAGCAGGCTCGGGACAGATACGCAGTATTTT
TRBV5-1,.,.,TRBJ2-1,CASSPTGSRNWVNEQFF,TGCGCCAGCAGCCCTACGGGATCAAGGAATTGGGTCAATGAGCAGTTCTTC
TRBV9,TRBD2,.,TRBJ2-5,CASSPRWGLHSQETQYF,TGTGCCAGCAGCCCAAGGTGGGGACTACACTCCCAAGAGACCCAGTACTTC
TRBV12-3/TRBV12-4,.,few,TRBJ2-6,CASSFGRVGANVLTF,TGTGCCAGCAGTTTCGGTCGGGTCGGGGCCAACGTCCTGACTTTC
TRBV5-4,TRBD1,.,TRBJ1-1,CASSLDAGGVIF,TGTGCCAGCAGCTTGGATGCAGGGGGCGTTATCTTT
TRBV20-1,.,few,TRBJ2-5,CSALGDEETQYF,TGCAGTGCTCTGGGGGACGAAGAGACCCAGTACTTC
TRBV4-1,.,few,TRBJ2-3,CASSLRGADTDTQYF,TGCGCCAGCAGCCTAAGGGGTGCGGACACAGATACGCAGTATTTT
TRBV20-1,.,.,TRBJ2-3,CSAVGRGSSTDTQYF,TGCAGTGCGGTCGGGCGGGGATCTAGCACAGATACGCAGTATTTT
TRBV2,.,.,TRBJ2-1,CASSEARSSYNEQFF,TGTGCCAGCAGTGAGGCCAGGAGCTCCTACAATGAGCAGTTCTTC
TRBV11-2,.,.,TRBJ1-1,CASSFRPGNTEAFF,TGTGCCAGCAGCTTCCGGCCGGGGAACACTGAAGCTTTCTTT
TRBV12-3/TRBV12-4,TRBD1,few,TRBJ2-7,CASSRTGARRGLYEQYF,TGTGCCAGCAGCCGGACTGGGGCCCGCAGGGGGCTTTACGAGCAGTACTTC
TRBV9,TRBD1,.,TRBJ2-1,CASSEGTGGLEQFF,TGTGCCAGCAGCGAAGGGACAGGGGGCCTTGAGCAGTTCTTC
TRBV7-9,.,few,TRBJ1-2,CASSDDPGGGYTF,TGTGCCAGCAGCGACGACCCCGGCGGGGGCTACACCTTC
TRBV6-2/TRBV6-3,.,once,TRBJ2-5,CASVTGGGQETQYF,TGTGCCAGCGTCACCGGTGGGGGTCAAGAGACCCAGTACTTC
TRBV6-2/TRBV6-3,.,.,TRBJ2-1,CASTPGVASRQFF,TGTGCCAGCACCCCAGGGGTAGCGAGTAGGCAGTTCTTC
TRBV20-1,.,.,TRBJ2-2,CSAFQGNTGELFF,TGCAGTGCTTTTCAGGGGAACACCGGGGAGCTGTTTTTT
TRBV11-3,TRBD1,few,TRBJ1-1,CASSLLGTGGKPFF,TGTGCCAGCAGTTTGCTCGGGACAGGGGGTAAACCTTTCTTT
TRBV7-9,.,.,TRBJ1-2,CASSGLRGADYGYTF,TGTGCCAGCAGCGGCCTACGGGGCGCGGACTATGGCTACACCTTC
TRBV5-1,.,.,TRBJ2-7,CASSLDPFVGEYF,TGCGCCAGCAGCTTGGATCCCTTCGTCGGCGAATACTTC
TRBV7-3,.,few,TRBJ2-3,CASSPGDFSYTDTQYF,TGTGCCAGCAGCCCGGGGGACTTCTCTTACACAGATACGCAGTATTTT
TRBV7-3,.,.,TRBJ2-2,CASSSSLTGELFF,TGTGCCAGCAGCTCCTCCCTCACCGGGGAGCTGTTTTTT
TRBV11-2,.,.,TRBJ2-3,CASRDPGEGVDTQYF,TGTGCCAGCAGAGACCCAGGGGAAGGGGTAGATACGCAGTATTTT
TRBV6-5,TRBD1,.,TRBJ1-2,CASSRTGTPAGHGYTF,TGTGCCAGCAGCCGGACAGGGACCCCCGCAGGCCATGGCTACACCTTC
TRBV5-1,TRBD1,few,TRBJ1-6,CASSPGQGSYNSPLHF,TGCGCCAGCAGCCCAGGACAGGGGTCCTATAATTCACCCCTCCACTTT
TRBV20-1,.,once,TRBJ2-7,CSARAGLYEQYF,TGCAGTGCTAGGGCAGGGCTTTACGAGCAGTACTTC